The clone carrying this T cell receptor beta chain is classed as medium-sized. This sample is part of a study of patients and donors after allogeneic stem cell transplantation. TCRdb passed the RT-PCR reads through MiXCR, listing each CDR3 protein once. The table lists 70,000 to 100,000 distinct CDR3 sequences, about 5% of them singletons. Germline CDR1 is SEHNR and CDR2 is FQNEAQ (reference sequence). The CDR3 is 15 residues long. Germline trimming cut 5 bases from V and 1 base from J; bases unmatched to any gene: 3. The specimen was blood, either unsorted or a sorted T cell fraction (not recorded which). The rearrangement links TRBV7-9 to TRBJ2-5; 11 bases fit TRBD1. The sequence derives from a human donor who was either an allogeneic HSCT recipient or a stem cell or donor lymphocyte infusion donor (not recorded which). It is not recorded whose cells these are; they may come from a transplant donor. The CDR3 region is CASSIGTGGQETQYF. In nucleotides, the CDR3 is TGTGCCAGCAGCATAGGGACAGGGGGCCAAGAGACCCAGTACTTC. The full variable domain, completed using reference TRBV7-9 and TRBJ2-5, is DTGVSQNPRHKITKRGQNVTFRCDPISEHNRLYWYRQTLGQGPEFLTYFQNEAQLEKSRLLSDRFSAERPKGSFSTLEIQRTEQGDSAMYLCASSIGTGGQETQYFGPGTRLLVL.